The 24 T cell receptor beta chains given below trace back to one sample, sequenced in a study of neurological immune-mediated disorders. Specified time point: technical triplicate 3. Each CDR3 protein is one row after TCRdb ran MiXCR on the 5' RACE reads. Of tens of thousands of distinct CDR3 sequences in the sample, 20% to 25% were seen once. The specimen was PBMCs. The receptors here all came from a man between 60 and 75 years old with HTLV-1-associated myelopathy (HAM/TSP).

Within the sample, this clonotype is medium-sized (0.01 to 0.1%). The rearrangement joins TRBV20-1 to TRBJ2-1; 7 positions match TRBD2. The CDR3 is 15 amino acids. CDR1 and CDR2 from the germline V gene are DFQATT and SNEGSKA (reference sequence). V was clipped by 1 base and J by 9 bases; unmatched bases: 12. The CDR3 here is CSARGGGSLYGEQFF. Here the CDR3 DNA reads TGCAGTGCTAGAGGGGGGGGTAGCCTTTATGGTGAGCAGTTCTTC.

This clonotype was counted at least ten times. Written as DNA, the CDR3 is TGTGCCAGCAGTGGAGCCAGGGGATCCATTTCGAGTAATTCACCCCTCCACTTT. Its translation is CASSGARGSISSNSPLHF. The chain joins TRBV6-1 to TRBJ1-6, with a weak D call TRBD1 (6 bases). Trimming stripped 4 bases from V and 6 bases from J, with 22 bases between. This CDR3 region has 18 residues. Germline lookup yields CDR1 MNHNS and CDR2 SASEGT.

Comment on this clonotype: Relative to the germline gene, one junction end is altered; a read error may explain this. The chain uses TRBV5-1 and TRBJ2-1; 7 bases are shared with TRBD2. This CDR3 has 15 residues. CDR1 and CDR2 (germline): SGHRS, YFSETQ. The CDR3 DNA follows: TGCGTCAGCAGCTACAGCGGGAACCGGAACAATGAGCAGTTCTTC. As protein: CVSSYSGNRNNEQFF. Looking up the rest from reference TRBV5-1 and TRBJ2-1 gives the full variable domain: KAGVTQTPRYLIKTRGQQVTLSCSPISGHRSVSWYQQTPGQGLQFLFEYFSETQRNKGNFPGRFSGRQFSNSRSEMNVSTLELGDSALYLCVSSYSGNRNNEQFFGPGTRLTVL.

The V and J genes are TRBV11-3 and TRBJ2-3; 13 positions agree with TRBD2. This CDR3 is 17 amino acids long. V shed 4 bases, J shed 1 base, and the junction held 5 bases outside the gene matches. The germline gives CDR1 SGHNT, CDR2 YENEEA. This CDR3 is CASSSRTSGRGTDTQYF. As DNA, the CDR3 is TGTGCCAGCAGCTCAAGGACTAGCGGGAGAGGCACAGATACGCAGTATTTT. The whole variable domain, filled in from reference TRBV11-3 and TRBJ2-3, reads EAGVVQSPRYKIIEKKQPVAFWCNPISGHNTLYWYLQNLGQGPELLIRYENEEAVDDSQLPKDRFSAERLKGVDSTLKIQPAELGDSAVYLCASSSRTSGRGTDTQYFGPGTRLTVL.

At least ten counts were recorded for this clonotype. This sequence joins TRBV12-3 or TRBV12-4 and TRBJ1-1; 8 bases map to TRBD1. J gave up 4 bases and V 6 bases, and 7 bases lay outside the gene matches. The CDR3 runs to 14 residues. The CDR3 DNA reads as TGTGCCAGCAGGATGACAGGGGTGGTCACTGAAGCTTTCTTT. Its translation: CASRMTGVVTEAFF.

Ten or more counts support this clonotype. The J gene is TRBJ1-2, the V gene TRBV10-3; D is possibly TRBD1 (5 bases). Trimming removed 7 bases from V and 7 bases from J, with 16 bases in between. Germline loops: CDR1 ENHRY, CDR2 SYGVKD. The CDR3 loop spans 13 amino acids. CDR3 loop: CAITGEGRIGYTF. The CDR3 nucleotides are TGTGCCATCACCGGGGAGGGGCGAATTGGCTACACCTTC.

In its sample, this clonotype ranks as medium-sized (0.01 to 0.1%). The genes are TRBV5-1 and TRBJ1-1; D not certain. V was shortened by 2 bases and J by 4 bases, with 9 bases between the two germline ends. The CDR3 is 13 residues long. CDR1 and CDR2 (germline): SGHRS, YFSETQ. The CDR3 bases are TGCGCCAGCAGCTTAACAGTAAGCACTGAAGCTTTCTTT. It is translated as CASSLTVSTEAFF. Full variable domain (outside the CDR3, taken from reference TRBV5-1 and TRBJ1-1): KAGVTQTPRYLIKTRGQQVTLSCSPISGHRSVSWYQQTPGQGLQFLFEYFSETQRNKGNFPGRFSGRQFSNSRSEMNVSTLELGDSALYLCASSLTVSTEAFFGQGTRLTVV.

The V and J genes are TRBV24-1 and TRBJ2-2; 8 positions match TRBD1. Germline lookup yields CDR1 KGHDR and CDR2 SFDVKD. This CDR3 is built from 18 residues. V lost 2 bases and J lost 2; bases outside the gene matches: 9. The CDR3, as DNA: TGTGCCACCAGTGATTCCCTCGGACAGGGCAGTAACACCGGGGAGCTGTTTTTT. Translating gives CATSDSLGQGSNTGELFF.

This clonotype was detected ten times or more. The chain links TRBV28 to TRBJ1-5; 8 bases are a match to TRBD1. Unmatched junction bases numbered 4, after V lost 3 bases and J lost 15 bases. The germline V gene has CDR1 MDHEN and CDR2 SYDVKM. This CDR3 is 11 amino acids long. This CDR3 is CASSLQGAPHF. The CDR3 DNA reads TGTGCCAGCAGTTTGCAGGGGGCTCCGCATTTT.

The chain is built from TRBV12-3 or TRBV12-4 and TRBJ2-5; possible D gene TRBD1, 6 bases. This CDR3 spans 13 amino acids. V dropped 6 bases and J dropped 1 base, with 9 bases sitting between them. The chain's CDR3 is CASRPDSQETQYF. The DNA for the CDR3 is TGTGCCAGCAGGCCGGACAGCCAAGAGACCCAGTACTTC.

This clonotype was recorded many times. This chain joins TRBV6-1 and TRBJ1-4, with D uncertain. The CDR3 is made up of 14 amino acids. V was trimmed by 0 bases and J by 4 bases, leaving 6 bases between them. The germline gives CDR1 MNHNS, CDR2 SASEGT. The CDR3 region is CASSEAPSNEKLFF. The CDR3 DNA sequence: TGTGCCAGCAGTGAAGCGCCGAGTAATGAAAAACTGTTTTTT.

Many counts were recorded for this clonotype. V gene TRBV27 combines with J gene TRBJ2-3; D could derive from TRBD1 or TRBD2 (5 bases each). CDR3 length: 15 amino acids. The V gene lost 3 bases and the J gene lost 6 bases, with 16 bases spanning the gap. From germline, CDR1 is MNHEY and CDR2 SMNVEV (reference sequence). The CDR3 sequence is CASSFAPGGIDTQYF. For the CDR3, the DNA is TGTGCCAGCAGTTTCGCCCCTGGGGGAATCGATACGCAGTATTTT.

This clonotype was observed at least ten times. The genes are TRBV5-1 and TRBJ2-7; D is tentatively TRBD1 or TRBD2 (6 bases each). Germline CDR1 is SGHRS and CDR2 is YFSETQ. V lost 4 bases and J lost 6, with 14 bases in between. This CDR3 contains 13 residues. The CDR3 DNA reads as TGCGCCAGCAGCCGCGGGACACCGGGCGAGCAGTACTTC. Protein sequence: CASSRGTPGEQYF.

The chain carries TRBV24-1 and TRBJ2-3, with D perhaps matching TRBD1 (5 bases). CDR1 and CDR2 from the germline V gene are KGHDR and SFDVKD. This CDR3 has 14 residues. V was clipped by 5 bases and J by 10 bases, with 18 bases between them. The CDR3 protein is CATSGPQALGAQYF. The CDR3, as DNA: TGTGCCACCAGTGGCCCACAGGCTTTGGGTGCGCAGTATTTT.

This clonotype was observed many times. The V gene is TRBV12-3 or TRBV12-4, the J gene TRBJ1-2; D remains unclear. The V end was cut by 1 base, the J end by 12 bases, with 12 bases between. This CDR3 has 12 residues. CDR3 DNA: TGTGCCAGCAGTTTAGGTGGTGTCAGCCACACCTTC. The encoded protein is CASSLGGVSHTF.

With regard to this clonotype: A read error may explain this, as a much larger clone is one base away. The gene calls are TRBV4-1 and TRBJ2-5; the D call may be TRBD1 or TRBD2 (6 bases each). The germline CDR1 and CDR2 sequences are MGHRA and YSYEKL. The CDR3 sequence is 16 residues long. The CDR3 is CASSQDVVRGRETHYF. CDR3 bases: TGCGCCAGCAGCCAAGATGTTGTCAGGGGTCGGGAGACCCATTACTTC.

Many counts were recorded for this clonotype. The chain links TRBV4-2 to TRBJ2-1; TRBD2 agrees at 7 bases. V was clipped by 4 bases and J by 0 bases; unmatched bases: 6. CDR1 LGHNA and CDR2 YNFKEQ come from the germline V gene. The CDR3 is 16 amino acids. The CDR3 region is CASSPRGGSSYNEQFF. The CDR3 DNA reads as TGTGCCAGCAGCCCTCGGGGCGGGAGCTCCTACAATGAGCAGTTCTTC.

Only a few counts were recorded for this clonotype. The chain recombines TRBV5-1 with TRBJ1-1; D might be TRBD1 (5 bases). Trimming stripped 0 bases from V and 3 bases from J, with 12 bases between. This CDR3 region has 15 residues. The germline CDR1 and CDR2 sequences are SGHRS and YFSETQ. The DNA for the CDR3 is TGCGCCAGCAGCTTGGATTGGTGGGGGGACACTGAAGCTTTCTTT. Protein: CASSLDWWGDTEAFF. Together with reference TRBV5-1 and TRBJ1-1, the CDR3 gives the full variable domain: KAGVTQTPRYLIKTRGQQVTLSCSPISGHRSVSWYQQTPGQGLQFLFEYFSETQRNKGNFPGRFSGRQFSNSRSEMNVSTLELGDSALYLCASSLDWWGDTEAFFGQGTRLTVV.

This clonotype was seen at least ten times. J is TRBJ2-4 and V is TRBV6-6; perhaps TRBD2 as D (5 bases). Germline-derived CDR1 and CDR2 are MNHNY and SVGAGI (reference sequence). The CDR3 spans 13 residues. Trimming cost V 10 bases and J 5 bases, with 15 bases left between them. CDR3 DNA sequence: TGTGCCACCCAACCGGCTAGCCAAAACATTCAGTACTTC. Translating it yields CATQPASQNIQYF.

This clonotype was recorded many times. The chain links TRBV7-9 to TRBJ1-1, with D uncertain. The CDR3 runs to 12 residues. The germline V and J ends were trimmed by 4 bases and 1 base, with 4 bases remaining between them. Germline V gene data show CDR1 as SEHNR and CDR2 as FQNEAQ (reference sequence). The DNA of the CDR3 is TGTGCCAGCAGCTATTCGAACACTGAAGCTTTCTTT. Translating gives CASSYSNTEAFF. The variable domain in full, completed from reference TRBV7-9 and TRBJ1-1, reads DTGVSQNPRHKITKRGQNVTFRCDPISEHNRLYWYRQTLGQGPEFLTYFQNEAQLEKSRLLSDRFSAERPKGSFSTLEIQRTEQGDSAMYLCASSYSNTEAFFGQGTRLTVV.

J is TRBJ1-5 and V is TRBV2; no firm D call. CDR1 and CDR2 from the germline V gene are SNHLY and FYNNEI. This CDR3 comprises 14 residues. Trimming stripped 8 bases from V and 4 bases from J, with 15 bases between. The CDR3 DNA reads TGTGCCAGCTCGTCGCGTCTGGGGAATCAGCCCCAGCATTTT. Translated, it gives CASSSRLGNQPQHF.

In this sample, this clonotype turned up a few times. The V gene is TRBV19, the J gene TRBJ2-2, with 9 bases fitting TRBD1. CDR3 length: 14 residues. The germline CDR1 and CDR2 sequences are LNHDA and SQIVND (reference sequence). Unmatched junction bases numbered 8, after V lost 8 bases and J lost 7 bases. CDR3 DNA sequence: TGTGCCAGTGCCCGGACAGGGGAATTCGGGGAGCTGTTTTTT. It translates to CASARTGEFGELFF.

This clonotype was counted ten times or more. This chain connects TRBV6-5 to TRBJ1-4; the match to TRBD1 covers 7 bases. This CDR3 has 14 residues. CDR1 and CDR2 (germline): MNHEY, SVGAGI. The V segment lost 5 bases and the J segment 7 bases; nucleotides outside the gene matches: 7. In DNA form, the CDR3 reads TGTGCCAGCAGTCCCACAGGGGACTCTGAAAAACTGTTTTTT. Residues: CASSPTGDSEKLFF.

This clonotype was seen at least ten times. This rearrangement joins TRBV5-1 to TRBJ1-2; D may be TRBD1 (6 bases). The V and J ends lost 0 bases and 4 bases respectively, with 13 bases between them. Germline V lookup: CDR1 SGHRS, CDR2 YFSETQ. This CDR3 contains 15 residues. The CDR3 protein is CASSLGQTGSYGYTF. The CDR3 nucleotides read TGCGCCAGCAGCTTGGGCCAGACAGGTTCCTATGGCTACACCTTC.